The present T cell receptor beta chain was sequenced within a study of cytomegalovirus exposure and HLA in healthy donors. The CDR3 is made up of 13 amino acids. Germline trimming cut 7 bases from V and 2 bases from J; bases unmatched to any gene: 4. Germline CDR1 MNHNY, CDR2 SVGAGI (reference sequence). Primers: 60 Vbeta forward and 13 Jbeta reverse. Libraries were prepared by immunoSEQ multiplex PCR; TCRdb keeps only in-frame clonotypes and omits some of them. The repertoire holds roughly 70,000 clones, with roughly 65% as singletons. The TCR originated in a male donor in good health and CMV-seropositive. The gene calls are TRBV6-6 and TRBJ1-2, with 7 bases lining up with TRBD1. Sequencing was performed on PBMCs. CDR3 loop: CASNSRGNYGYTF. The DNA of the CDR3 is TGTGCCAGCAATAGCAGGGGGAACTATGGCTACACCTTC.